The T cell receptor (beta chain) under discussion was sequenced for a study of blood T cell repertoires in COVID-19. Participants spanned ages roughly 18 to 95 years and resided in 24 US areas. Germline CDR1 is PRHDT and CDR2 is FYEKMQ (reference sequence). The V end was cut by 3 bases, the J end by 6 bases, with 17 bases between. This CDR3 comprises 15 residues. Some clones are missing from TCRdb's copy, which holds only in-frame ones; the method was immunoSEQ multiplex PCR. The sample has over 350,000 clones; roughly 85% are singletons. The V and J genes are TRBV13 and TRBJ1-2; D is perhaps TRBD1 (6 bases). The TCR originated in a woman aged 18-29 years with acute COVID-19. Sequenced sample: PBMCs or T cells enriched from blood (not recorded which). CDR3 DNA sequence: TGTGCCAGCAGCTTCCTCATAGGGACAAGGCATGGCTACACCTTC. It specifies CASSFLIGTRHGYTF.